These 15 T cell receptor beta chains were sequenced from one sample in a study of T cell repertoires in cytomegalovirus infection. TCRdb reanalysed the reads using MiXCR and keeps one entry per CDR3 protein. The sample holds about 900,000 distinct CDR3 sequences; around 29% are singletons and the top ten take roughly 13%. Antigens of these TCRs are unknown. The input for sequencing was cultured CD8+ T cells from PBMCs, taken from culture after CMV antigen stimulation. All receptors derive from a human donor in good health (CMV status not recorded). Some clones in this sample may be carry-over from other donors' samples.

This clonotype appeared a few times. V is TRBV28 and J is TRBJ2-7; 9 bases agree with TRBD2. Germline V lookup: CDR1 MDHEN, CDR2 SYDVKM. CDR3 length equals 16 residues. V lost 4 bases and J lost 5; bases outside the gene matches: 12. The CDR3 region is CASSWGLAGPGDEQYV. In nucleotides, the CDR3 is TGTGCCAGCAGTTGGGGCCTAGCGGGGCCAGGGGACGAGCAGTACGTC.

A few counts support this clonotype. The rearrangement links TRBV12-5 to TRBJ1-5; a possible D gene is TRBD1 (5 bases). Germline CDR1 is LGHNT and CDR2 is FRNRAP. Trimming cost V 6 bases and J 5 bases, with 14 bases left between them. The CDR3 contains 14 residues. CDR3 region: CASGKTVGHQPQHF. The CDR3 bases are TGTGCTAGTGGAAAGACGGTGGGGCATCAGCCCCAGCATTTT.

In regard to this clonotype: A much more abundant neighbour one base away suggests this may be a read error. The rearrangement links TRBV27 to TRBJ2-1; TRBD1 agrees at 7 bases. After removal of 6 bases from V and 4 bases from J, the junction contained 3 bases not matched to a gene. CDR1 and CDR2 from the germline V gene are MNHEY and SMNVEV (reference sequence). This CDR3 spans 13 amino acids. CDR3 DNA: TGTGCCAGCAGCCGGGGACAGTACAATGAGCAGTTCTTC. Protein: CASSRGQYNEQFF.

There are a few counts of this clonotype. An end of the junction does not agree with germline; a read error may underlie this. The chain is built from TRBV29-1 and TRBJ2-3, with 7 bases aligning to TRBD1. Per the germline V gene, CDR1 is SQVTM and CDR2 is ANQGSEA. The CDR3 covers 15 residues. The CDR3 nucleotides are TGCAGCGTTGCAGGATGGCAGGGGGTCGCAGATACTCAGTATTTT. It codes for CSVAGWQGVADTQYF.

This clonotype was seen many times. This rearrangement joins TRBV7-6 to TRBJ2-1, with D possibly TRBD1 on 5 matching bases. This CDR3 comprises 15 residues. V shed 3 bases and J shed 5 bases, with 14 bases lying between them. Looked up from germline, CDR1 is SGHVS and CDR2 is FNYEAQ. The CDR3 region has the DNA TGTGCCAGCAGCTTGGAAAGGGGCGCCAACAATGAGCAGTTCTTC. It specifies CASSLERGANNEQFF. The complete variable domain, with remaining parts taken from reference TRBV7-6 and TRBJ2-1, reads GAGVSQSPRYKVTKRGQDVALRCDPISGHVSLYWYRQALGQGPEFLTYFNYEAQQDKSGLPNDRFSAERPEGSISTLTIQRTEQRDSAMYRCASSLERGANNEQFFGPGTRLTVL.

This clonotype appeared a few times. CDR3 in DNA: TGCAGTGCACACACGGCCGGGGAGCTGTTTTTT. This gives the protein CSAHTAGELFF. The rearrangement uses TRBV20-1 and TRBJ2-2, with D hard to call. CDR1 is DFQATT, CDR2 SNEGSKA, per germline (reference sequence). The CDR3 loop spans 11 amino acids. The germline V and J ends were trimmed by 6 bases and 6 bases, with 8 bases remaining between them.

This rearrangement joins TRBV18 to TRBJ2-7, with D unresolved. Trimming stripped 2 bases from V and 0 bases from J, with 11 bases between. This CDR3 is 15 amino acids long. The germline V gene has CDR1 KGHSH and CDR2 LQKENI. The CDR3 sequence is CASSPYKDHSYEQYF. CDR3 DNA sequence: TGTGCCAGCTCACCATACAAAGACCACTCCTACGAGCAGTACTTC.

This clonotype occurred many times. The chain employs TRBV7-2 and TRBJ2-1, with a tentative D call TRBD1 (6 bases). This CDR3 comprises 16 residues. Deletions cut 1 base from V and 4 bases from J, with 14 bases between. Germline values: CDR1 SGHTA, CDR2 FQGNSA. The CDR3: CASSLGWQGSYNEQFF. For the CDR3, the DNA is TGTGCCAGCAGCTTAGGGTGGCAGGGGTCTTACAATGAGCAGTTCTTC.

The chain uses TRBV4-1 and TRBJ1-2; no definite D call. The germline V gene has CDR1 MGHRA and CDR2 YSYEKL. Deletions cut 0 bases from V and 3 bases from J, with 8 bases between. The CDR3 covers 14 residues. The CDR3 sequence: CASSQDPDYYGYTF. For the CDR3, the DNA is TGCGCCAGCAGCCAAGATCCGGACTACTATGGCTACACCTTC.

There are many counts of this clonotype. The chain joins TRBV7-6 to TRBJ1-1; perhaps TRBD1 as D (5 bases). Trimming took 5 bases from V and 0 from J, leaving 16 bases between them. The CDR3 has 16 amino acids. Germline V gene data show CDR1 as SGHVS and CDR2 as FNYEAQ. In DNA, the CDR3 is TGTGCCAGCAGCGAGGGACCGCCAATTATGAACACTGAAGCTTTCTTT. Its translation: CASSEGPPIMNTEAFF.

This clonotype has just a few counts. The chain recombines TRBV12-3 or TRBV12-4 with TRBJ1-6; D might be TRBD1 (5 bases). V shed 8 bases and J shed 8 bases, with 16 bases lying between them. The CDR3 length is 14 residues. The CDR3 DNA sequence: TGTGCCAGCGGAACGGGGGGGTTGGATTCACCCCTCCACTTT. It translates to CASGTGGLDSPLHF.

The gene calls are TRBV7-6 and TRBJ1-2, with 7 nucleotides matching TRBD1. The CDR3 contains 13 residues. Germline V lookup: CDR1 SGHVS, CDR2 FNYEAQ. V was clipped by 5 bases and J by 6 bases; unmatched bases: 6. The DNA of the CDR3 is TGTGCCAGCAGCGCCAACAGGGGCCATGGCTACACCTTC. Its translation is CASSANRGHGYTF.

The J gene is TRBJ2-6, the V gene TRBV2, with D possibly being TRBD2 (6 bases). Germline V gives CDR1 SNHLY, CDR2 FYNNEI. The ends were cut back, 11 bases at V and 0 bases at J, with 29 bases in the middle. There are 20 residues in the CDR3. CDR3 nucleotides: TGTGCCTGCACCCCTAAGCTCGGGACGGAGACTAGCTCTGGGGCCAACGTCCTGACTTTC. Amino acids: CACTPKLGTETSSGANVLTF.

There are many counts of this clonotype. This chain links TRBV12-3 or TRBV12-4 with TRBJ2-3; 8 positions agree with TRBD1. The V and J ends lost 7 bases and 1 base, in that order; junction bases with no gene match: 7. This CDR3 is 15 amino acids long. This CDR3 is CASIARGPGTDTQYF. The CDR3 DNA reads TGTGCCAGCATTGCCAGGGGGCCGGGCACAGATACGCAGTATTTT.

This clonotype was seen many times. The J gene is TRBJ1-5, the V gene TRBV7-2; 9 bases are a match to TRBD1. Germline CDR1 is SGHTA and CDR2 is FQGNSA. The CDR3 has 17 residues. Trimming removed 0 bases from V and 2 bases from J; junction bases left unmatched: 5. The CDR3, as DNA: TGTGCCAGCAGCTTAGCACAGGGGGCGTCTGGCAATCAGCCCCAGCATTTT. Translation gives CASSLAQGASGNQPQHF.